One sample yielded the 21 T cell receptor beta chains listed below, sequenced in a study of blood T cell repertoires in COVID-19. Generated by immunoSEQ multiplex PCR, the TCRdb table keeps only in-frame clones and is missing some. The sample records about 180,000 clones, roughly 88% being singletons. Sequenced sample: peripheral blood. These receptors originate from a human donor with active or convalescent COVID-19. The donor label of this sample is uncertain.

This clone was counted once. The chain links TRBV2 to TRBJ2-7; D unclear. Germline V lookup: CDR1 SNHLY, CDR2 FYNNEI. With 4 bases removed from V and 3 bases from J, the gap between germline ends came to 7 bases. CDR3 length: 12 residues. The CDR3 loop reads CASSGYSYEQYF. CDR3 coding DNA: TGTGCCAGCAGTGGATACAGCTACGAGCAGTACTTC. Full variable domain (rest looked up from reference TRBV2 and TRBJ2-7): EPEVTQTPSHQVTQMGQEVILRCVPISNHLYFYWYRQILGQKVEFLVSFYNNEISEKSEIFDDQFSVERPDGSNFTLKIRSTKLEDSAMYFCASSGYSYEQYFGPGTRLTVT.

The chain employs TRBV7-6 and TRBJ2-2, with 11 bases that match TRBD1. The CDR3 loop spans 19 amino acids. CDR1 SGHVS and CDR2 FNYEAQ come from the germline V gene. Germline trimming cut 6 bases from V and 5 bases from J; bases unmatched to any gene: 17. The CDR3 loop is CASRRRPGQGGLQTGELFF. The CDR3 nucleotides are TGTGCCAGCAGACGCCGGCCGGGACAGGGGGGACTACAAACCGGGGAGCTGTTTTTT.

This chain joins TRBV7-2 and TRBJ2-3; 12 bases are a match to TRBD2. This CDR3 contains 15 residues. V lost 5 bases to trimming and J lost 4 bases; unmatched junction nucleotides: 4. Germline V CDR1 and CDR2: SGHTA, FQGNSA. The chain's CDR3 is CASSRASGGADTQYF. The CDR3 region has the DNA TGTGCCAGCAGCCGGGCTAGCGGGGGGGCAGATACGCAGTATTTT.

CDR3 sequence reads: CASSAGAGQVQNSNQPQHF. CDR3 DNA: TGCGCCAGCAGCGCCGGAGCGGGACAGGTACAGAATAGCAATCAGCCCCAGCATTTT. This chain joins TRBV10-1 and TRBJ1-5, with 8 nucleotides matching TRBD1. CDR1 is WNHNN, CDR2 SYGVQD, per germline (reference sequence). The CDR3 spans 19 residues. The trim removed 6 bases at V and 0 bases at J, leaving 16 bases unmatched.

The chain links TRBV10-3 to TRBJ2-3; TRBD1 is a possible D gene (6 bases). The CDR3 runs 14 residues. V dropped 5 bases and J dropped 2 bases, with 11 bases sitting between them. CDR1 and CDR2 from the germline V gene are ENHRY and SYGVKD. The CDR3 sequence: CAISIGQSTDTQYF. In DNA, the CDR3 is TGTGCCATCAGTATAGGACAGTCCACAGATACGCAGTATTTT.

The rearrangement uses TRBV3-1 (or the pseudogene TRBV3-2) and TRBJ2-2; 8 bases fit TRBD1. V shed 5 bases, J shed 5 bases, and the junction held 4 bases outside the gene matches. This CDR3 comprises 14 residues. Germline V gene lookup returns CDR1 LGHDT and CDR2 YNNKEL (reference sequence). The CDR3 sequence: CASSFRQGTGELFF. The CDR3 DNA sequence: TGTGCCAGCAGCTTTCGACAGGGGACCGGGGAGCTGTTTTTT.

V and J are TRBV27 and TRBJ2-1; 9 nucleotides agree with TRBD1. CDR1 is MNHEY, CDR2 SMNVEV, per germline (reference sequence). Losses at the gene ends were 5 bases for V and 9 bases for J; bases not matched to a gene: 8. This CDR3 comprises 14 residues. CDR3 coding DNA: TGTGCCAGCAGTCCGGGACAGGGTGAGTCTGAGCAGTTCTTC. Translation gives CASSPGQGESEQFF.

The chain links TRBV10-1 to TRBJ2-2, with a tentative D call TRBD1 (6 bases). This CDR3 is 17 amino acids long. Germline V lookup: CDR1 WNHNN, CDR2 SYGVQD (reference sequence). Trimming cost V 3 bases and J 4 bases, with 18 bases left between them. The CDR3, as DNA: TGCGCCAGCAGTGACTCTCTGACAGGAGTTGGCACCGGGGAGCTGTTTTTT. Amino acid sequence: CASSDSLTGVGTGELFF.

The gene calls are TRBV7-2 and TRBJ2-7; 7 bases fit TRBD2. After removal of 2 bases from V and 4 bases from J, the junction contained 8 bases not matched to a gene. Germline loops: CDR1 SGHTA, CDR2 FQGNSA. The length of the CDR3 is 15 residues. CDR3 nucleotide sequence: TGTGCCAGCAGCTTAATCCCTAGCGGAACTTACGAGCAGTACTTC. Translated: CASSLIPSGTYEQYF.

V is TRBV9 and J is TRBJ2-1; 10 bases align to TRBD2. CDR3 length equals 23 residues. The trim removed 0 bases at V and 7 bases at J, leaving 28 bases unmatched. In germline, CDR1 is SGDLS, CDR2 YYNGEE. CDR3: CASSVATLWPLWEKRGGRNEQFF. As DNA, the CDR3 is TGTGCCAGCAGCGTAGCTACTTTGTGGCCCTTGTGGGAAAAGCGGGGGGGCCGAAATGAGCAGTTCTTC.

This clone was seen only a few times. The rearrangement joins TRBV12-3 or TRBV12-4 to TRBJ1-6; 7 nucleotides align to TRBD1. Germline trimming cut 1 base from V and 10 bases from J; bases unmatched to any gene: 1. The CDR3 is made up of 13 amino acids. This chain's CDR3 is CASSLEGGSPLHF. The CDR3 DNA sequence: TGTGCCAGCAGTTTAGAAGGGGGCTCACCCCTCCACTTT.

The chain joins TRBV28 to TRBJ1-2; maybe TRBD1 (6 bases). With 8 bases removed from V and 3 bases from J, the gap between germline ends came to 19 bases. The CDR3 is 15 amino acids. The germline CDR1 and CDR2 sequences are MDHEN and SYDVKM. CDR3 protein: CASQHKDRRYYGYTF. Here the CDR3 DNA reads TGTGCCAGCCAACATAAGGACAGACGATACTATGGCTACACCTTC.

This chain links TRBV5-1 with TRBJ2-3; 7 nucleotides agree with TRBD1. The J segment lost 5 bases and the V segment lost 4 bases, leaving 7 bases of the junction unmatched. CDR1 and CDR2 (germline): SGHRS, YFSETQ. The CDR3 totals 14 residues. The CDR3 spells CASSQRTGVDTQYF. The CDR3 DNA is TGCGCCAGCAGCCAACGAACAGGGGTAGATACGCAGTATTTT.

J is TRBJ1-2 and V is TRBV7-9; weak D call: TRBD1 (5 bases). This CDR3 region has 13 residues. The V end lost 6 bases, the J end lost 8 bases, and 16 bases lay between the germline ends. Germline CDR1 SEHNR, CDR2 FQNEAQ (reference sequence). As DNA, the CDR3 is TGTGCCAGCAGGCAAGGAGGGGATTTCGGCTACACCTTC. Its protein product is CASRQGGDFGYTF.

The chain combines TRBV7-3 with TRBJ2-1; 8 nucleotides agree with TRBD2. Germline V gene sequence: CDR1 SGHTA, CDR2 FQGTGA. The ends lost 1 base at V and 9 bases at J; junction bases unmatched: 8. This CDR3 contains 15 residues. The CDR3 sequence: CASSLMAGGPREQFF. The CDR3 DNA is TGTGCCAGCAGCTTAATGGCGGGAGGTCCCCGTGAGCAGTTCTTC. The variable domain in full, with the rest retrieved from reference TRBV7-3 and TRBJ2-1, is GAGVSQTPSNKVTEKGKYVELRCDPISGHTALYWYRQSLGQGPEFLIYFQGTGAADDSGLPNDRFFAVRPEGSVSTLKIQRTERGDSAVYLCASSLMAGGPREQFFGPGTRLTVL.

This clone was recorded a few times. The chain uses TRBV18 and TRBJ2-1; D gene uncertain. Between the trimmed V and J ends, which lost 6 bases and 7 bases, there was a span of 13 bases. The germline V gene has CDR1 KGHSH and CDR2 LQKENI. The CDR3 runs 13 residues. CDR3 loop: CASSPRLLNEQFF. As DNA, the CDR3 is TGTGCCAGCTCCCCGCGGTTACTTAATGAGCAGTTCTTC. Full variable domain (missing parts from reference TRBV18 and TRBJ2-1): NAGVMQNPRHLVRRRGQEARLRCSPMKGHSHVYWYRQLPEEGLKFMVYLQKENIIDESGMPKERFSAEFPKEGPSILRIQQVVRGDSAAYFCASSPRLLNEQFFGPGTRLTVL.

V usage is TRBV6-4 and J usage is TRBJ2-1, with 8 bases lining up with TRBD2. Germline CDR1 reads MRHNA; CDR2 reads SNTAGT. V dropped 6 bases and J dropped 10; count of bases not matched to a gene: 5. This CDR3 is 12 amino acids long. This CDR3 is CASSLAGGEQFF. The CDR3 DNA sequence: TGTGCCAGCAGCCTAGCGGGCGGCGAGCAGTTCTTC.

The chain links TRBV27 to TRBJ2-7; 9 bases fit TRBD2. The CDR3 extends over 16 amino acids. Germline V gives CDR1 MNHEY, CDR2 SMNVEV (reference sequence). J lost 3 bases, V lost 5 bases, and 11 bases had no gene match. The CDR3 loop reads CASSTDSGSRVYEQYF. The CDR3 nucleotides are TGTGCCAGCAGTACAGATAGCGGGAGCCGAGTCTACGAGCAGTACTTC.

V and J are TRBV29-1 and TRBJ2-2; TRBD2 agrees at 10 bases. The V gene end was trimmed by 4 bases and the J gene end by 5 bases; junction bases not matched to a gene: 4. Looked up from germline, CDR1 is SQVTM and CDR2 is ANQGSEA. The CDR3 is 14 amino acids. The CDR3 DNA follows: TGCAGCGTTGTAGCGGGAGGCTATACCGGGGAGCTGTTTTTT. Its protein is CSVVAGGYTGELFF.

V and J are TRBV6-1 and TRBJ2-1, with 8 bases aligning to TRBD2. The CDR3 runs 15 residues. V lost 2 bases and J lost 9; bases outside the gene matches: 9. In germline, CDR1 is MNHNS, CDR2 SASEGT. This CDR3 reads CASSERGLGASEQFF. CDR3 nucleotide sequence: TGTGCCAGCAGTGAACGGGGACTAGGCGCTAGTGAGCAGTTCTTC.

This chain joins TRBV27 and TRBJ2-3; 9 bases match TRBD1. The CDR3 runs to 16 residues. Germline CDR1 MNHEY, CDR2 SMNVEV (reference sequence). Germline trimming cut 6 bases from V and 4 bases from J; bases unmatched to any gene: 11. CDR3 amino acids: CASRLGNRGRSDTQYF. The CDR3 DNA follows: TGTGCCAGCAGGCTGGGAAACAGGGGGCGGTCAGATACGCAGTATTTT.